Listed below are T cell receptor beta chains from one sample, sequenced in a study of T cell repertoires in cytomegalovirus infection. TCRdb reprocessed the reads with MiXCR, giving one entry per CDR3 protein. The profile covers roughly 500,000 distinct CDR3 sequences, with 16% appearing a single time and 20% to 30% taken by the ten largest. Sequencing was done on a sample of CD8+ T cells from PBMCs. These receptors were taken from a human donor in good health (CMV status not recorded). Some clones in this sample may be carry-over from other donors' samples. Both conserved end residues are part of each CDR3. Each record gives: clone size, D gene, V gene, J gene, CDR3 DNA, CDR3 protein. The D gene is left open where the match is weak. Clone size is not always given. Where it is, it says once, few, many or a class for expanded clones.

abundance: many
d_gene: TRBD2
v_gene: TRBV4-1
j_gene: TRBJ2-1
CDR3nt: TGCGCCAGCAGCCCCCGGGGGGGAACCTACAATGAGCAGTTCTTC
CDR3aa: CASSPRGGTYNEQFF

abundance: few
d_gene: .
v_gene: TRBV3-1
j_gene: TRBJ1-5
CDR3nt: TGTGCCAGCAGCCAAGCGAGATGGCAGCCCCAGCATTTT
CDR3aa: CASSQARWQPQHF

abundance: many
d_gene: TRBD2
v_gene: TRBV7-9
j_gene: TRBJ2-7
CDR3nt: TGTGCCAGCAGCATACTAGCGAGCTACGAGCAGTACTTC
CDR3aa: CASSILASYEQYF

abundance: few
d_gene: .
v_gene: TRBV6-2/TRBV6-3
j_gene: TRBJ2-1
CDR3nt: TGTGCCAGCAGTTACTCACGGTACCCCTACAATGAGCAGTTCTTC
CDR3aa: CASSYSRYPYNEQFF

abundance: few
d_gene: TRBD1
v_gene: TRBV5-1
j_gene: TRBJ1-6
CDR3nt: TGCGCCAGCAGCTTAAGTCCATCGGACAGGGTCTTTTCACCCCTCCACTTT
CDR3aa: CASSLSPSDRVFSPLHF

abundance: many
d_gene: .
v_gene: TRBV19
j_gene: TRBJ1-5
CDR3nt: TGTGCCAGTAGTGCCGGACAGTTCAATCAGCCCCAGCATTTT
CDR3aa: CASSAGQFNQPQHF

abundance: few
d_gene: .
v_gene: TRBV30
j_gene: TRBJ2-7
CDR3nt: TGTGCCTGGAGTGTTCCTGCGACTAGGAGCGACGAGCAGTACTTC
CDR3aa: CAWSVPATRSDEQYF

abundance: many
d_gene: TRBD2
v_gene: TRBV20-1
j_gene: TRBJ2-7
CDR3nt: TGCAGTGCTAGAGACCCCGTGGGACTAGCGCCATTCTCCTACGAGCAGTACTTC
CDR3aa: CSARDPVGLAPFSYEQYF

abundance: few
d_gene: .
v_gene: TRBV19
j_gene: TRBJ2-7
CDR3nt: TGTGCCAGTAGTATCACCCGTTCTTACGAGCAGTACTTC
CDR3aa: CASSITRSYEQYF

abundance: many
d_gene: TRBD1
v_gene: TRBV7-6
j_gene: TRBJ2-7
CDR3nt: TGTGCCAGCAGCCCAGGGACAGGGGATTACCTCTCCTACGAGCAGTACTTC
CDR3aa: CASSPGTGDYLSYEQYF

abundance: .
d_gene: .
v_gene: TRBV10-2
j_gene: TRBJ2-4
CDR3nt: TGCGCCAGCAGTGAGGGCTCGTTAGCCAAAAACATTCAGTACTTC
CDR3aa: CASSEGSLAKNIQYF

abundance: few
d_gene: TRBD1
v_gene: TRBV18
j_gene: TRBJ2-1
CDR3nt: TGTGCCAGCTCACCAGGTCCCAGGGGGAATGAGCAGTTCTTC
CDR3aa: CASSPGPRGNEQFF

abundance: few
d_gene: TRBD1
v_gene: TRBV30
j_gene: TRBJ2-1
CDR3nt: TGTGCCTGGGCCCGGGACAGCTACAATGAGCAGTTCTTC
CDR3aa: CAWARDSYNEQFF

abundance: few
d_gene: .
v_gene: TRBV28
j_gene: TRBJ1-3
CDR3nt: TGTGCCAGCAGTATCCTTCGGACGAGCTCTGGAAACACCATATATTTT
CDR3aa: CASSILRTSSGNTIYF

abundance: few
d_gene: TRBD1
v_gene: TRBV5-1
j_gene: TRBJ2-3
CDR3nt: TGCGCCAGCAGCTCGGGACAGGGATCTTGGGATACGCAGTATTTT
CDR3aa: CASSSGQGSWDTQYF

abundance: .
d_gene: .
v_gene: TRBV5-6
j_gene: TRBJ1-4
CDR3nt: TGTGCCAGCAGCTTCGCTCCGGGAGAGGGGGATGAAAAACTGTTTTTT
CDR3aa: CASSFAPGEGDEKLFF

abundance: .
d_gene: .
v_gene: TRBV27
j_gene: TRBJ1-1
CDR3nt: TGTGCCAGCGTCAGTAGGGGGGGGAACACTGAAGCTTTCTTT
CDR3aa: CASVSRGGNTEAFF

abundance: many
d_gene: TRBD1
v_gene: TRBV7-9
j_gene: TRBJ1-1
CDR3nt: TGTGCCAGCAGCTTTACAGGGGACAGAGGCGGCACTGAAGCTTTCTTT
CDR3aa: CASSFTGDRGGTEAFF

abundance: few
d_gene: TRBD1
v_gene: TRBV4-2
j_gene: TRBJ1-2
CDR3nt: TGTGCCAGCAGCCAAGGAGTTGGGACAGCCCTTGGGGATGGCTACACCTTC
CDR3aa: CASSQGVGTALGDGYTF

abundance: many
d_gene: .
v_gene: TRBV15
j_gene: TRBJ2-4
CDR3nt: TGTGCCACCAGCAGCCGGTCCGGCATTCAGTACTTC
CDR3aa: CATSSRSGIQYF

abundance: .
d_gene: TRBD2
v_gene: TRBV5-3
j_gene: TRBJ2-1
CDR3nt: TGTGCCAGCAGCTTGCGGGGCGGGAGCGGCAATGAGCAGTTCTTC
CDR3aa: CASSLRGGSGNEQFF

abundance: .
d_gene: .
v_gene: TRBV12-3/TRBV12-4
j_gene: TRBJ2-7
CDR3nt: TGTGCCAGCAGCGACCCTAACTCCTACGAGCAGTACTTC
CDR3aa: CASSDPNSYEQYF

abundance: many
d_gene: .
v_gene: TRBV7-9
j_gene: TRBJ2-7
CDR3nt: TGTGCCAGCAGCTTACAGGGACTCCTATCCTACGAGCAGTACTTC
CDR3aa: CASSLQGLLSYEQYF

abundance: few
d_gene: .
v_gene: TRBV20-1
j_gene: TRBJ2-7
CDR3nt: TGCAGTGCTAGGTCAGGAGGGGAGCAGTACTTC
CDR3aa: CSARSGGEQYF

abundance: .
d_gene: .
v_gene: TRBV15
j_gene: TRBJ2-7
CDR3nt: TGTGCCACCAGCAGAGAGGGGCCCCGGGACGCGAAGTACGAGCAGTACTTC
CDR3aa: CATSREGPRDAKYEQYF

abundance: few
d_gene: TRBD1
v_gene: TRBV25-1
j_gene: TRBJ2-7
CDR3nt: TGTGCCAGCAGTGAATTTCCGGGACAGGGTCCCTACGAGCAGTACTTC
CDR3aa: CASSEFPGQGPYEQYF

abundance: .
d_gene: TRBD1
v_gene: TRBV6-4
j_gene: TRBJ1-1
CDR3nt: TGTGCCAGCCCAGGGACAGCAAACACTGAAGCTTTCTTT
CDR3aa: CASPGTANTEAFF

abundance: .
d_gene: .
v_gene: TRBV3-1
j_gene: TRBJ1-1
CDR3nt: TGTGCCAGCAGCCAAGAAACCGGGCTCAGCACTGAAGCTTTCTTT
CDR3aa: CASSQETGLSTEAFF

abundance: many
d_gene: .
v_gene: TRBV6-1
j_gene: TRBJ1-2
CDR3nt: TGTGCCAGCAGAACGGACCGACCGGCTAACTATGGCTACACCTTC
CDR3aa: CASRTDRPANYGYTF

abundance: few
d_gene: .
v_gene: TRBV4-2
j_gene: TRBJ2-1
CDR3nt: TGTGCCAGCAGCCAAGACGGGGCGGGCGTTCTCGGTAACAATGAGCAGTTCTTC
CDR3aa: CASSQDGAGVLGNNEQFF

abundance: .
d_gene: .
v_gene: TRBV24-1
j_gene: TRBJ2-2
CDR3nt: TGTGCCACCAAGCGCGGAATGGGCGGGGAGCTGTTTTTT
CDR3aa: CATKRGMGGELFF

abundance: .
d_gene: TRBD2
v_gene: TRBV6-5
j_gene: TRBJ2-2
CDR3nt: TGTGCCAGCAGCCGCAGACTAGCGGGGGGGCGTGGGGAGCTGTTTTTT
CDR3aa: CASSRRLAGGRGELFF

abundance: .
d_gene: TRBD2
v_gene: TRBV27
j_gene: TRBJ2-1
CDR3nt: TGTGCCAGCCGTAGCGGGAGGGTCCACAATGAGCAGTTCTTC
CDR3aa: CASRSGRVHNEQFF

abundance: .
d_gene: .
v_gene: TRBV28
j_gene: TRBJ1-2
CDR3nt: TGTGCCAGCAGTTTACAGGCGGCGAGGGGCTACACCTTC
CDR3aa: CASSLQAARGYTF

abundance: few
d_gene: .
v_gene: TRBV27
j_gene: TRBJ1-1
CDR3nt: TGTGCCAGCAGTTTACTAGGGTCTAACACTGAAGCTTTCTTT
CDR3aa: CASSLLGSNTEAFF

abundance: many
d_gene: TRBD1
v_gene: TRBV10-3
j_gene: TRBJ2-1
CDR3nt: TGTGCCATCAGCCCCGGGACAGGGAACAATGAGCAGTTCTTC
CDR3aa: CAISPGTGNNEQFF

abundance: .
d_gene: .
v_gene: TRBV11-2
j_gene: TRBJ2-5
CDR3nt: TGTGCCAGCAGCGCCAACAAAGCACCAGAGACCCAGTACTTC
CDR3aa: CASSANKAPETQYF

abundance: many
d_gene: .
v_gene: TRBV12-3/TRBV12-4
j_gene: TRBJ2-7
CDR3nt: TGTGCCAGCAGTCTCAGACAGGCCAACTACGAGCAGTACTTC
CDR3aa: CASSLRQANYEQYF

abundance: .
d_gene: .
v_gene: TRBV29-1
j_gene: TRBJ2-1
CDR3nt: TGCAGCGCCAGGGGAGCATTTAACAATGAGCAGTTCTTC
CDR3aa: CSARGAFNNEQFF

abundance: .
d_gene: TRBD2
v_gene: TRBV2
j_gene: TRBJ2-4
CDR3nt: TGTGCCAGCAGTGAAGGTAGCGGGAGGGATTTAGCCAAAAACATTCAGTACTTC
CDR3aa: CASSEGSGRDLAKNIQYF

abundance: few
d_gene: .
v_gene: TRBV7-9
j_gene: TRBJ1-2
CDR3nt: TGTGCCAGCAGCTTTCAGGGAACCCACCTCTATGGCTACACCTTC
CDR3aa: CASSFQGTHLYGYTF

abundance: .
d_gene: .
v_gene: TRBV11-3
j_gene: TRBJ2-2
CDR3nt: TGTGCCAGCAGCTTAGAGGCGAACAACGGGGAGCTGTTTTTT
CDR3aa: CASSLEANNGELFF

abundance: few
d_gene: .
v_gene: TRBV6-1
j_gene: TRBJ1-1
CDR3nt: TGTGCCAGCAGTGACCCCTTTTTTGAAGCTTTCTTT
CDR3aa: CASSDPFFEAFF

abundance: few
d_gene: .
v_gene: TRBV19
j_gene: TRBJ1-2
CDR3nt: TGTGCCAGTAGACCACTGTGGGACCTAAGGCGCGGCTATGGCTACACCTTC
CDR3aa: CASRPLWDLRRGYGYTF

abundance: .
d_gene: TRBD1
v_gene: TRBV6-6
j_gene: TRBJ1-2
CDR3nt: TGTGCCAGCTTGAACGGACAGGGGGACTATGGCTACACCTTC
CDR3aa: CASLNGQGDYGYTF

abundance: many
d_gene: .
v_gene: TRBV7-2
j_gene: TRBJ1-3
CDR3nt: TGTGCCAGCAGCTTGACGGGAACCTCTGGAAACACCATATATTTT
CDR3aa: CASSLTGTSGNTIYF

abundance: .
d_gene: TRBD1
v_gene: TRBV6-2/TRBV6-3
j_gene: TRBJ2-1
CDR3nt: TGTGCCACCAGGAAGCTATTAAACAGGGGGCATGAGCAGTTCTTC
CDR3aa: CATRKLLNRGHEQFF

abundance: .
d_gene: TRBD1
v_gene: TRBV27
j_gene: TRBJ2-7
CDR3nt: TGTGCCAGCAGCTCTGGGACAGGGATCTACGAGCAGTACTTC
CDR3aa: CASSSGTGIYEQYF

abundance: many
d_gene: TRBD1
v_gene: TRBV6-5
j_gene: TRBJ2-1
CDR3nt: TGTGCCAGCAGCTCGACCGGGACAGTGTTTTACAATGAGCAGTTCTTC
CDR3aa: CASSSTGTVFYNEQFF

abundance: many
d_gene: .
v_gene: TRBV7-9
j_gene: TRBJ2-7
CDR3nt: TGTGCCAGCAGCCCTAGAGCGGAGGTGTACGAGCAGTACTTC
CDR3aa: CASSPRAEVYEQYF

abundance: many
d_gene: TRBD2
v_gene: TRBV6-5
j_gene: TRBJ2-2
CDR3nt: TGTGCCAGCAGACCCCGGAATAGCGGGGGACTCGGGGAGCTGTTTTTT
CDR3aa: CASRPRNSGGLGELFF

abundance: .
d_gene: TRBD2
v_gene: TRBV5-5
j_gene: TRBJ2-3
CDR3nt: TGTGCCAGCAGCTTGGGGTTAGCGGGGGGGCAACCATTAGGCACAGATACGCAGTATTTT
CDR3aa: CASSLGLAGGQPLGTDTQYF